Listed below are T cell receptor beta chains from one sample, sequenced in a study of human T cells and chemical hapten exposure. TCRdb fed the reads into MiXCR, producing one record per CDR3 protein. Of about 120,000 distinct CDR3 sequences in the sample, around 9% were seen once. Sequenced input: whole blood. The source of these receptors is a human donor in good health. Some clones in this sample may be carry-over from other donors' samples. CDR3s include the opening cysteine and the closing phenylalanine or tryptophan. D genes are given only for firm matches. Some rows mark clone size as missing; the rest say once, few, many or name a class of expanded clone.

>few|TRBV15|TRBJ2-2|TRBD2
CATSRAPSGTGELFF
TGTGCCACCAGCAGAGCTCCTAGCGGGACCGGGGAGCTGTTTTTT
>many|TRBV6-5|TRBJ1-1|-
CASSYSGLDAGTEAFF
TGTGCCAGCAGTTACTCGGGCCTGGACGCTGGGACTGAAGCTTTCTTT
>-|TRBV24-1|TRBJ2-7|-
CATSDLEGRCYEQYF
TGTGCCACCAGTGATTTGGAAGGGAGGTGCTACGAGCAGTACTTC
>few|TRBV20-1|TRBJ2-3|TRBD2
CSPSGAGGRADTQYF
TGCAGCCCCTCGGGTGCGGGGGGGCGGGCGGATACGCAGTATTTT
>few|TRBV11-2|TRBJ1-2|-
CASSPGRGLTLNYGYTF
TGTGCCAGCAGCCCAGGCAGGGGACTGACCCTTAACTATGGCTACACCTTC
>many|TRBV20-1|TRBJ2-3|TRBD2
CSAYLAGGVRDTQYF
TGCAGTGCTTATCTAGCGGGGGGTGTGAGAGATACGCAGTATTTT
>-|TRBV29-1|TRBJ2-1|-
CSVGGEQFF
TGCAGCGTTGGGGGTGAGCAGTTCTTC
>few|TRBV5-5|TRBJ2-1|TRBD2
CASSRRPLAGDEQFF
TGTGCCAGCAGCCGACGGCCACTAGCGGGAGATGAGCAGTTCTTC
>many|TRBV27|TRBJ1-2|-
CASSLSEGESYYGYTF
TGTGCCAGCAGTTTATCGGAGGGCGAGAGCTACTATGGCTACACCTTC
>few|TRBV5-1|TRBJ2-1|TRBD2
CASSLSIAGDDEQFF
TGCGCCAGCAGCTTGTCGATAGCGGGAGACGATGAGCAGTTCTTC
>many|TRBV9|TRBJ2-1|-
CASSVDVNEQFF
TGTGCCAGCAGCGTAGACGTCAATGAGCAGTTCTTC
>many|TRBV27|TRBJ1-1|-
CASIKGGSGTEAFF
TGTGCCAGCATCAAAGGGGGGTCAGGCACTGAAGCTTTCTTT
>-|TRBV4-1|TRBJ2-6|TRBD1
CARSQEGTGTGGPGANVLTF
TGCGCCAGGAGCCAAGAGGGGACCGGGACAGGGGGCCCTGGGGCCAACGTCCTGACTTTC
>many|TRBV7-2|TRBJ1-5|TRBD1
CASSPLRTGGLNQPQHF
TGTGCCAGCAGCCCATTAAGGACAGGGGGCCTGAATCAGCCCCAGCATTTT
>many|TRBV6-2/TRBV6-3|TRBJ1-1|TRBD1
CASSLPWDRGWDMNTEAFF
TGTGCCAGCAGTTTACCCTGGGACAGGGGATGGGATATGAACACTGAAGCTTTCTTT
>-|TRBV5-1|TRBJ1-1|-
CASSLGRGIRNTEAFF
TGCGCCAGCAGCTTGGGGAGGGGGATCCGGAACACTGAAGCTTTCTTT